These T cell receptor beta chains were read from a single sample in a study of cytomegalovirus exposure and HLA in healthy donors. The protocol was immunoSEQ multiplex PCR, while the TCRdb copy is restricted to in-frame clones and leaves out a portion. The sample consists of 150,000 to 200,000 clones, roughly 67% of them appearing once. Sequencing was done on a sample of PBMCs. The receptors here all came from a woman between 18 and 29 years old in good health and CMV-seropositive. The conserved cysteine and the conserved F or W are not part of the CDR3 here. Rows may omit the clone size; those that give it use once, few, many or a size class.

>-|TRBV15
ATSRGRLAGSYEQY
>-|TRBV11-1
ASSLESSGQTQY
>-|TRBV9
ASSVGGGNSEKLF
>-|TRBV6-5
ASSGGSQTNYGYT
>-|TRBV6-5
ASRRHQETQY
>-|TRBV6-4
ASSRVGGTEAF
>few|TRBV5-8
ASSLGQGKDTQY
>once|TRBV4-1
ASSPGGGSSSYNEQF
>-|TRBV4-3
ASSQDRDGDTEAF
>-|TRBV27
ASSSPIRDRTYQPQH
>-|TRBV5-6
ASSLLIAATNEKLF
>-|TRBV6-5
ASRISDTQY
>-|TRBV27
ASSLSPAYEQY
>few|TRBV9
ASSVDELAGETQY
>-|TRBV12-5
ASGFYPDGQPNYGYT
>-|TRBV18
ASSLQGIANTGELF
>-|TRBV6-1
ASTTFTGGTEAF
>-|TRBV4-3
ASSQTAGDEKLF
>-|TRBV30
AWVAGFGTEAF
>few|TRBV7-7
ASSRTGAKETQY
>-|TRBV7-6
ASSLEAAGKLF
>-|TRBV7-9
SSSFPSGTGDSNTGELF
>-|TRBV6-1
ASRGLAGVDTQY
>-|TRBV4-1
ASSSNTGGYEQY